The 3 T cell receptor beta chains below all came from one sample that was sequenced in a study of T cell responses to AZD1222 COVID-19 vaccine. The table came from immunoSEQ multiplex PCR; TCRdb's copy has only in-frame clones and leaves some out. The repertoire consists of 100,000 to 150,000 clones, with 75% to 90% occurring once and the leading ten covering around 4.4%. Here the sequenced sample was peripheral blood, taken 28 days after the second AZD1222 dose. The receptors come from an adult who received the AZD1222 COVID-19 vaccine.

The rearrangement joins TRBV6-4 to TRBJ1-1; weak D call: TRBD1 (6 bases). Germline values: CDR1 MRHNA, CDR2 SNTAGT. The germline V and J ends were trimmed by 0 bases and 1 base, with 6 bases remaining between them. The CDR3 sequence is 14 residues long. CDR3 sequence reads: CASSDSTGNTEAFF. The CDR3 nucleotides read TGTGCCAGCAGTGACTCGACAGGGAACACTGAAGCTTTCTTT.

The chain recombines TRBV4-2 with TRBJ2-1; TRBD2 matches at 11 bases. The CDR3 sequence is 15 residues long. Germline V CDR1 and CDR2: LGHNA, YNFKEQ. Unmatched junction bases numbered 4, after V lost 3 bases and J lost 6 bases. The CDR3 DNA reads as TGTGCCAGCAGCCACCGTAGCGGGGGGGCCAATGAGCAGTTCTTC. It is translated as CASSHRSGGANEQFF.

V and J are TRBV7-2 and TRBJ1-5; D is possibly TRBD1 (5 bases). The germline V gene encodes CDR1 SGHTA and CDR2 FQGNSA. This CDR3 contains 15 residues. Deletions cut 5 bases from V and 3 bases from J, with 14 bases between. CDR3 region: CASSPHGTDNQPQHF. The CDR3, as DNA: TGTGCCAGCAGCCCCCACGGGACCGACAATCAGCCCCAGCATTTT.